Shown below are 30 T cell receptor beta chains from a single sample sequenced in a study of blood T cell repertoires in COVID-19. Repertoires were generated with immunoSEQ multiplex PCR, while TCRdb's copy carries only in-frame clones and drops some. The sample yields about 220,000 clones, approximately 81% seen once. Sequenced: peripheral blood. The receptors come from a man aged 45-60 years who had recovered from COVID-19.

This chain joins TRBV5-1 and TRBJ1-1, with a weak D call TRBD1 (6 bases). CDR1 and CDR2 from the germline V gene are SGHRS and YFSETQ. Trimming stripped 0 bases from V and 3 bases from J, with 12 bases between. The CDR3 is made up of 15 amino acids. CDR3 sequence reads: CASSLGQGWDTEAFF. In DNA, the CDR3 is TGCGCCAGCAGCTTGGGTCAGGGGTGGGACACTGAAGCTTTCTTT.

The chain's CDR3 is CASSLSATTGELFF. The CDR3 region has the DNA TGCGCCAGCAGCTTAAGCGCGACCACCGGGGAGCTGTTTTTT. The V and J genes are TRBV5-1 and TRBJ2-2; no clear D gene. Trimming took 2 bases from V and 4 from J, leaving 9 bases between them. Germline values: CDR1 SGHRS, CDR2 YFSETQ. The CDR3 consists of 14 residues.

About this clone itself: Other nucleotide sequences in the sample specify the same CDR3. The chain recombines TRBV6-5 with TRBJ1-5; D may be TRBD1 (6 bases). From germline, CDR1 is MNHEY and CDR2 SVGAGI. The CDR3 totals 13 residues. The V end was cut by 6 bases, the J end by 3 bases, with 9 bases between. The CDR3 DNA sequence: TGTGCCAGCAGACAGGGCCTCAATCAGCCCCAGCATTTT. This gives the protein CASRQGLNQPQHF.

This clone was seen only once. V and J are TRBV6-5 and TRBJ2-3; perhaps TRBD2 as D (5 bases). V lost 0 bases, J lost 0 bases, and 10 bases lay in between. The CDR3 sequence is 16 residues long. The germline gives CDR1 MNHEY, CDR2 SVGAGI. Here the CDR3 reads CASSYSGRTSTDTQYF. The DNA of the CDR3 is TGTGCCAGCAGTTACTCGGGCAGGACTAGCACAGATACGCAGTATTTT.

The chain couples TRBV4-1 to TRBJ1-1; D is unclear. The CDR3 contains 12 residues. V lost 3 bases to trimming and J lost 8 bases, with 10 bases between them. Germline V CDR1 and CDR2: MGHRA, YSYEKL. As DNA, the CDR3 is TGCGCCAGCAGCCACGAAGGAGGGGAAGCTTTCTTT. Translated: CASSHEGGEAFF.

This chain joins TRBV18 and TRBJ2-2, with TRBD1 identical over 9 bases. In germline, CDR1 is KGHSH, CDR2 LQKENI. Trimming cost V 0 bases and J 7 bases; bases outside gene matches: 6. This CDR3 is 16 amino acids long. The CDR3 DNA reads TGTGCCAGCTCACCACCGGGACAGGGTTCCGGCGGGGAGCTGTTTTTT. This gives the protein CASSPPGQGSGGELFF. Full variable domain (rest looked up from reference TRBV18 and TRBJ2-2): NAGVMQNPRHLVRRRGQEARLRCSPMKGHSHVYWYRQLPEEGLKFMVYLQKENIIDESGMPKERFSAEFPKEGPSILRIQQVVRGDSAAYFCASSPPGQGSGGELFFGEGSRLTVL.

V gene TRBV12-3 or TRBV12-4 combines with J gene TRBJ2-1; 11 bases are shared with TRBD1. The V segment lost 6 bases and the J segment 7 bases; nucleotides outside the gene matches: 2. This CDR3 contains 13 residues. In nucleotides, the CDR3 is TGTGCCAGCAGGGGGGACAGGGGGAATGAGCAGTTCTTC. It codes for CASRGDRGNEQFF.

This chain links TRBV30 with TRBJ2-2; TRBD2 agrees at 12 bases. CDR3 length equals 15 residues. Looked up from germline, CDR1 is GTSNPN and CDR2 is SVGIG (reference sequence). After removal of 1 base from V and 7 bases from J, the junction contained 4 bases not matched to a gene. CDR3 sequence: CAWSGLAGEVGELFF. In DNA form, the CDR3 reads TGTGCCTGGAGTGGACTAGCGGGAGAAGTCGGGGAGCTGTTTTTT.

The chain recombines TRBV28 with TRBJ1-3, with a possible D match to TRBD1 (5 bases). V was shortened by 3 bases and J by 0 bases, with 6 bases between the two germline ends. This CDR3 contains 14 residues. From germline, CDR1 is MDHEN and CDR2 SYDVKM. CDR3 bases: TGTGCCAGCAGTTTCGGGGGCTCTGGAAACACCATATATTTT. This translates into CASSFGGSGNTIYF.

This rearrangement joins TRBV27 to TRBJ2-1; 13 bases line up with TRBD2. Per germline, CDR1 MNHEY and CDR2 SMNVEV (reference sequence). V dropped 4 bases and J dropped 7; count of bases not matched to a gene: 7. This CDR3 contains 16 residues. The CDR3 DNA reads TGTGCCAGCAGTTCCAGGACTAGCGGGAGCGGGAATGAGCAGTTCTTC. Amino acid sequence: CASSSRTSGSGNEQFF.

This clone was detected only once. This chain links TRBV5-1 with TRBJ2-2; tentative D call: TRBD2 (5 bases). Trimming cost V 7 bases and J 5 bases, with 18 bases left between them. There are 15 residues in the CDR3. CDR1 is SGHRS and CDR2 is YFSETQ in the germline V gene. CDR3 DNA: TGCGCCAGCGAGTTATTGGGGAGTTCGACCGGGGAGCTGTTTTTT. Translation gives CASELLGSSTGELFF. The whole variable domain, filled in from reference TRBV5-1 and TRBJ2-2, reads KAGVTQTPRYLIKTRGQQVTLSCSPISGHRSVSWYQQTPGQGLQFLFEYFSETQRNKGNFPGRFSGRQFSNSRSEMNVSTLELGDSALYLCASELLGSSTGELFFGEGSRLTVL.

The chain joins TRBV5-1 to TRBJ2-7; 11 bases are a match to TRBD2. CDR3 size: 15 residues. V lost 6 bases and J lost 2; bases outside the gene matches: 7. Germline V CDR1 and CDR2: SGHRS, YFSETQ. CDR3 amino acids: CASNPTSGVTYEQYF. CDR3 bases: TGCGCCAGCAACCCGACTAGCGGGGTTACCTACGAGCAGTACTTC. The full variable domain, its missing parts supplied by reference TRBV5-1 and TRBJ2-7, is KAGVTQTPRYLIKTRGQQVTLSCSPISGHRSVSWYQQTPGQGLQFLFEYFSETQRNKGNFPGRFSGRQFSNSRSEMNVSTLELGDSALYLCASNPTSGVTYEQYFGPGTRLTVT.

The chain carries TRBV27 and TRBJ2-7, with 8 bases fitting TRBD1. There are 14 residues in the CDR3. Germline V gene data show CDR1 as MNHEY and CDR2 as SMNVEV (reference sequence). Trimming cost V 5 bases and J 5 bases; bases outside gene matches: 8. CDR3 region: CASSQVTGGHEQYF. The CDR3 DNA reads TGTGCCAGCAGTCAGGTTACAGGGGGGCACGAGCAGTACTTC.

The gene calls are TRBV28 and TRBJ2-3, with 7 bases matching TRBD2. The V segment lost 3 bases and the J segment 6 bases; nucleotides outside the gene matches: 6. From germline, CDR1 is MDHEN and CDR2 SYDVKM. CDR3 length: 14 amino acids. The CDR3 sequence: CASSLRGRADTQYF. In DNA form, the CDR3 reads TGTGCCAGCAGTTTGAGAGGGAGGGCGGATACGCAGTATTTT.

The chain is built from TRBV13 and TRBJ1-1, with TRBD1 matching 8 bases. Germline values: CDR1 PRHDT, CDR2 FYEKMQ (reference sequence). This CDR3 has 15 amino acids. The V and J ends lost 2 bases and 6 bases, in that order; junction bases with no gene match: 8. Written as DNA, the CDR3 is TGTGCCAGCAGCTTACGCCGCAGGGGGCACTCTGAAGCTTTCTTT. Translated, it gives CASSLRRRGHSEAFF.

This rearrangement joins TRBV30 to TRBJ1-2; D is possibly TRBD1 (5 bases). The CDR3 consists of 16 residues. V lost 1 base and J 4 bases, leaving 19 bases between the germline ends. CDR1 is GTSNPN and CDR2 is SVGIG in the germline V gene (reference sequence). CDR3 region: CAWSALGGALGYGYTF. The CDR3 nucleotides read TGTGCCTGGAGTGCCTTGGGTGGGGCGCTTGGCTATGGCTACACCTTC.

This clone showed up just once. The chain has TRBV18 and TRBJ2-3; tentatively, D is TRBD2 (6 bases). With 5 bases removed from V and 5 bases from J, the gap between germline ends came to 11 bases. The CDR3 spans 13 residues. Germline loops: CDR1 KGHSH, CDR2 LQKENI. CDR3 in DNA: TGTGCCAGCTCAAGCCAGGGAGGAGATACGCAGTATTTT. Translated, it gives CASSSQGGDTQYF.

The V gene is TRBV5-1, the J gene TRBJ2-1; the match to TRBD2 covers 13 bases. V lost 4 bases to trimming and J lost 8 bases; unmatched junction nucleotides: 9. The germline CDR1 and CDR2 sequences are SGHRS and YFSETQ. The length of the CDR3 is 16 residues. The CDR3 coding sequence is TGCGCCAGCAGCAGAATACTAGCGGGAGGGATCGATGAGCAGTTCTTC. As protein: CASSRILAGGIDEQFF. The full variable domain, its missing parts supplied by reference TRBV5-1 and TRBJ2-1, is KAGVTQTPRYLIKTRGQQVTLSCSPISGHRSVSWYQQTPGQGLQFLFEYFSETQRNKGNFPGRFSGRQFSNSRSEMNVSTLELGDSALYLCASSRILAGGIDEQFFGPGTRLTVL.

This sequence joins TRBV7-2 and TRBJ1-5, with 8 nucleotides matching TRBD1. The CDR3 is made up of 17 amino acids. Per the germline V gene, CDR1 is SGHTA and CDR2 is FQGNSA. V lost 0 bases, J lost 5 bases, and 9 bases stayed unmatched. The CDR3 DNA is TGTGCCAGCAGCTTAGCGATGGCAGGGGGCTCGGATCAGCCCCAGCATTTT. It specifies CASSLAMAGGSDQPQHF.

The chain carries TRBV6-1 and TRBJ2-7; maybe TRBD1 (6 bases). V was clipped by 2 bases and J by 2 bases, with 16 bases between them. The CDR3 loop spans 16 amino acids. The germline CDR1 and CDR2 sequences are MNHNS and SASEGT. Here the CDR3 reads CASSEFLTGSPYEQYF. The CDR3 DNA reads as TGTGCCAGCAGTGAATTTCTTACAGGGTCCCCCTACGAGCAGTACTTC.

The chain recombines TRBV28 with TRBJ2-1; 12 positions match TRBD1. Germline CDR1 is MDHEN and CDR2 is SYDVKM. This CDR3 has 14 residues. V gave up 5 bases and J gave up 7 bases; unmatched junction bases: 3. CDR3 residues: CASSGTGGWNEQFF. The CDR3 DNA follows: TGTGCCAGCAGTGGGACAGGGGGCTGGAATGAGCAGTTCTTC.

This rearrangement joins TRBV28 to TRBJ2-1, with 13 bases lining up with TRBD2. Germline assignment: CDR1 MDHEN and CDR2 SYDVKM. This CDR3 has 16 amino acids. V trimming: 6 bases; J trimming: 7 bases; junction bases outside the gene matches: 9. The CDR3 nucleotides read TGTGCCAGCAGCCCAACCGGGACTAGCGGGACAAATGAGCAGTTCTTC. Protein: CASSPTGTSGTNEQFF.

Written as DNA, the CDR3 is TGTGCCAGCAGCCAAGTTGAGTACTCCTACGAGCAGTACTTC. Its protein product is CASSQVEYSYEQYF. The chain couples TRBV3-1 (or the pseudogene TRBV3-2) to TRBJ2-7; D ambiguous. This CDR3 comprises 14 residues. The germline CDR1 and CDR2 sequences are LGHDT and YNNKEL (reference sequence). Trimming took off 1 base at V and 0 bases at J, with 7 bases between the two ends.

This clone was detected only once. The chain has TRBV5-1 and TRBJ1-2; 9 bases line up with TRBD1. This CDR3 has 14 residues. V shed 0 bases, J shed 6 bases, and the junction held 3 bases outside the gene matches. Per the germline V gene, CDR1 is SGHRS and CDR2 is YFSETQ. DNA of the CDR3: TGCGCCAGCAGCTTGGGGACAGGGGTACATGGCTACACCTTC. This translates into CASSLGTGVHGYTF. Combining the CDR3 with reference TRBV5-1 and TRBJ1-2 gives the whole variable domain KAGVTQTPRYLIKTRGQQVTLSCSPISGHRSVSWYQQTPGQGLQFLFEYFSETQRNKGNFPGRFSGRQFSNSRSEMNVSTLELGDSALYLCASSLGTGVHGYTFGSGTRLTVV.

The chain joins TRBV28 to TRBJ2-1; D is undetermined. Trimming cost V 3 bases and J 8 bases, with 8 bases left between them. The CDR3 loop spans 12 amino acids. In germline, CDR1 is MDHEN, CDR2 SYDVKM. CDR3 nucleotides: TGTGCCAGCAGTTTGTTAGTCGATGAGCAGTTCTTC. Amino acid sequence: CASSLLVDEQFF.

The chain has TRBV27 and TRBJ1-2; 8 positions match TRBD1. Germline CDR1 MNHEY, CDR2 SMNVEV (reference sequence). The ends lost 6 bases at V and 6 bases at J; junction bases unmatched: 9. This CDR3 comprises 14 residues. The CDR3 sequence is CASRSSAGGHGYTF. DNA of the CDR3: TGTGCCAGCAGAAGTTCCGCAGGGGGCCATGGCTACACCTTC.

This clone has only one observation. V is TRBV12-3 or TRBV12-4 and J is TRBJ1-4; D unresolved. Trimming left V 2 bases short and J 6 bases short, with 7 bases between. The CDR3 spans 13 residues. The CDR3 nucleotides read TGTGCCAGCAGTTTACGGGGTTATGAAAAACTGTTTTTT. Translated: CASSLRGYEKLFF.

This clone was seen more than once but under ten times. The V gene is TRBV19, the J gene TRBJ1-3; D is uncertain. The germline gives CDR1 LNHDA, CDR2 SQIVND (reference sequence). V was trimmed by 4 bases and J by 8 bases, leaving 21 bases between them. This CDR3 is built from 16 residues. CDR3 nucleotides: TGTGCCAGTAGTAATACAAGCCGAGCGGGGAGAGACACCATATATTTT. Protein: CASSNTSRAGRDTIYF. The full variable domain, rest sourced from reference TRBV19 and TRBJ1-3, is DGGITQSPKYLFRKEGQNVTLSCEQNLNHDAMYWYRQDPGQGLRLIYYSQIVNDFQKGDIAEGYSVSREKKESFPLTVTSAQKNPTAFYLCASSNTSRAGRDTIYFGEGSWLTVV.

The chain employs TRBV18 and TRBJ1-4, with D perhaps TRBD1 (6 bases). V was trimmed by 1 base and J by 0 bases, leaving 6 bases between them. From germline, CDR1 is KGHSH and CDR2 LQKENI. The CDR3 is made up of 15 amino acids. CDR3 residues: CASSPQGATNEKLFF. CDR3 coding DNA: TGTGCCAGCTCACCACAGGGGGCAACTAATGAAAAACTGTTTTTT.

The rearrangement links TRBV7-9 to TRBJ1-4; TRBD1 might be the D (5 bases). The germline gives CDR1 SEHNR, CDR2 FQNEAQ (reference sequence). V was shortened by 4 bases and J by 5 bases, with 14 bases between the two germline ends. The CDR3 is 15 residues long. The CDR3 loop is CASSSRQGPNEKLFF. The CDR3 DNA is TGTGCCAGCAGCTCCCGGCAGGGCCCGAATGAAAAACTGTTTTTT.